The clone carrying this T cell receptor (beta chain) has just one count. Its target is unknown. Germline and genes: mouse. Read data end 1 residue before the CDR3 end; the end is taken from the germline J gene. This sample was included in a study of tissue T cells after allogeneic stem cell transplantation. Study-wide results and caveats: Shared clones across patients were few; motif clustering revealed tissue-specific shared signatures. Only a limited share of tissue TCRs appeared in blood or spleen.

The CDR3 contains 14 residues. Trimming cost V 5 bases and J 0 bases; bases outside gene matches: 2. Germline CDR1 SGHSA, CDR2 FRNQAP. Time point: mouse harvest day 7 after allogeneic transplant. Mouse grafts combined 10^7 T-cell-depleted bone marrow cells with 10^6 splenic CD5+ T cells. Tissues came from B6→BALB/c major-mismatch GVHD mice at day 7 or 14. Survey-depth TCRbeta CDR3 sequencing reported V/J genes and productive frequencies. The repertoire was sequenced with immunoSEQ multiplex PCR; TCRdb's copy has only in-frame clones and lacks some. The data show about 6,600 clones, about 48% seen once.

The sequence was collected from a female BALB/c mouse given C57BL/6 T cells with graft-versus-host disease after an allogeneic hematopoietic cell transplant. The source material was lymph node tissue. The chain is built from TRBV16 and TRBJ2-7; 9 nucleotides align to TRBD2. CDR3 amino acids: CASSATGGSYEQYF. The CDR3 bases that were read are TGTGCAAGCAGCGCGACTGGGGGCTCCTATGAACAGTAC.